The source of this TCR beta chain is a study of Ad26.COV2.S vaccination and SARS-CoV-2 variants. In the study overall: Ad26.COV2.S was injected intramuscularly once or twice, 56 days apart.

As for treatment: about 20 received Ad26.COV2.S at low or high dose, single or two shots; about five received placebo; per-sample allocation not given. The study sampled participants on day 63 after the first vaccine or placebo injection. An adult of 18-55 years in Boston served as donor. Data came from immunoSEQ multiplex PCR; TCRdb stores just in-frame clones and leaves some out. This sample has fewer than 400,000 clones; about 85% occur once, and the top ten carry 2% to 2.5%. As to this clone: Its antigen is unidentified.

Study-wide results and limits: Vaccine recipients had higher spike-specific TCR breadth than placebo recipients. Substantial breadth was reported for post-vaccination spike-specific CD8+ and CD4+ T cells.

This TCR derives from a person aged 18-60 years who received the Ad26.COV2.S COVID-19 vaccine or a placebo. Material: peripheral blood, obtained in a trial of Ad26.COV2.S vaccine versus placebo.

This CDR3 is CASSPTNEGDYGYTF. The CDR3 DNA reads as TGTGCCAGCAGCCCCACGAACGAGGGAGACTATGGCTACACCTTC. The gene calls are TRBV4-2 and TRBJ1-2; D gene uncertain. This CDR3 has 15 amino acids. Germline lookup yields CDR1 LGHNA and CDR2 YNFKEQ. Trimming removed 4 bases from V and 3 bases from J, with 15 bases in between.